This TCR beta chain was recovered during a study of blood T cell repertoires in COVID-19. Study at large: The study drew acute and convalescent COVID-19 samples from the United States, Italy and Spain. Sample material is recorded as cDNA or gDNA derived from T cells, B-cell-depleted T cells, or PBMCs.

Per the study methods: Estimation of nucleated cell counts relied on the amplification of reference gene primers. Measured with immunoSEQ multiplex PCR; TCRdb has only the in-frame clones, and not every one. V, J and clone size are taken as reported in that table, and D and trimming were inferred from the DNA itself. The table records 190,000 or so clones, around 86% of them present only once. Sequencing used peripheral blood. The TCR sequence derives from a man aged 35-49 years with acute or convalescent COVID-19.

As DNA, the CDR3 is TGTGCCAGTATGCGGGTGGGGGCCAACGTCCTGACTTTC. This gives the protein CASMRVGANVLTF. The chain uses TRBV19 and TRBJ2-6, with D perhaps matching TRBD2 (5 bases). The CDR3 runs 13 residues. Germline CDR1 is LNHDA and CDR2 is SQIVND (reference sequence). The germline V and J ends were trimmed by 7 bases and 4 bases, with 8 bases remaining between them.